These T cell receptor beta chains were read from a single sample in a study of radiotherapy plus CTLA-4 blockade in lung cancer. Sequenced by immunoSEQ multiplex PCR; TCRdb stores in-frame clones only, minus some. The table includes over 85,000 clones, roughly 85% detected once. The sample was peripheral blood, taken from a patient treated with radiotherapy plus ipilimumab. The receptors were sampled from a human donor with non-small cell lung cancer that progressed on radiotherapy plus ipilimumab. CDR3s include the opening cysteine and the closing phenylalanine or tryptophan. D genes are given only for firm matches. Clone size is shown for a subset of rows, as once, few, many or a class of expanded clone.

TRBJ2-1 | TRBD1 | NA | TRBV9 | CASSAPGQEARFDSYNEQFF | TGTGCCAGCAGCGCCCCGGGACAGGAGGCCCGATTTGACTCCTACAATGAGCAGTTCTTC
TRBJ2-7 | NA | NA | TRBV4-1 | CASSQDEGGPSSYEQYF | TGCGCCAGCAGCCAAGATGAGGGGGGCCCTAGCTCCTACGAGCAGTACTTC
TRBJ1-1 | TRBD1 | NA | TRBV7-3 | CASSSGQTTEAFF | TGTGCCAGCAGCTCGGGACAGACCACTGAAGCTTTCTTT
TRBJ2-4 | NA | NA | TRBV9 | CASSGGLTSDIQYF | TGTGCCAGCAGCGGAGGACTTACTAGTGACATTCAGTACTTC
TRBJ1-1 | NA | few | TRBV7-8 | CASRMGGGGTEAFF | TGTGCCAGCAGGATGGGAGGAGGTGGCACTGAAGCTTTCTTT
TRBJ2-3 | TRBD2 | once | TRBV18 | CASSRTSSGRAEDTQYF | TGTGCCAGCTCACGTACAAGTAGCGGGAGGGCGGAAGATACGCAGTATTTT
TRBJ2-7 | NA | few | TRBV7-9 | CASSSRDGSYEQYF | TGTGCCAGCAGCTCCCGGGACGGTTCCTACGAGCAGTACTTC
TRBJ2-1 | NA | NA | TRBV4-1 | CASSQVPRRSYNEQFF | TGCGCCAGCAGCCAAGTGCCCAGGAGGTCCTACAATGAGCAGTTCTTC
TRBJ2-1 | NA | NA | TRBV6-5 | CASSYSTASQYNEQFF | TGTGCCAGCAGTTACTCGACGGCGTCGCAGTACAATGAGCAGTTCTTC
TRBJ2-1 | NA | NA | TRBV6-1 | CASGSSSGNYNEQFF | TGTGCCAGCGGGTCCTCCTCAGGGAACTACAATGAGCAGTTCTTC
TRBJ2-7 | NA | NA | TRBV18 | CASSREGTAGGYEQYF | TGTGCCAGCTCAAGAGAGGGGACAGCGGGCGGCTACGAGCAGTACTTC
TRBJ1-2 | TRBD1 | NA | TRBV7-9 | CASSLRQGDGYTF | TGTGCCAGCAGCTTACGACAGGGAGACGGCTACACCTTC
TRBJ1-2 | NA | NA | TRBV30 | CAWTTGMGGYTF | TGTGCCTGGACAACAGGGATGGGCGGCTACACCTTC
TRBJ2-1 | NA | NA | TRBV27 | CASSLRGWYNEQFF | TGTGCCAGCAGTTTAAGGGGTTGGTACAATGAGCAGTTCTTC
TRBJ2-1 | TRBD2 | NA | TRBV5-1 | CASSDGLANEQFF | TGCGCCAGCAGCGATGGACTAGCGAATGAGCAGTTCTTC
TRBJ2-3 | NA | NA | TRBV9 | CASSVGGTDTQYF | TGTGCCAGCAGCGTAGGGGGAACAGATACGCAGTATTTT